This TCR beta chain was recovered during a study of radiotherapy plus CTLA-4 blockade in lung cancer (dated by TCRdb to 2016 to 2018). Context from the whole study: Among enrolled patients, approximately 18% had an objective response and 31% reached disease control.

Focal radiation therapy combined with CTLA-4 blockade (ipilimumab) was tested in patients with chemo-refractory metastatic non-small-cell lung cancer. From the germline V gene, CDR1 is SGHRS and CDR2 is YFSETQ. From its cysteine to its phenylalanine, the CDR3 spans 14 amino acids. Just the 42-base CDR3 DNA is kept, in frame starting at base 1. V and J are trimmed by 2 bases and 7 bases, and the gene matches miss 7 bases of the junction. The receptor library was made with the immunoSEQ multiplex PCR assay. Held by TCRdb, this immuneACCESS table contains in-frame sequences only and omits some clones. Under half of the omission traces to an unresolved V gene where checked; the cause of the rest is unknown. A total of under 65,000 clones appear in this sample, approximately 84% of them only once. Under 7% of the sample is in the top ten clones. Turning to this clone: Its specific antigen is unknown. No much larger clone exists at a distance of one base, and base qualities are not known.

Here is what the overall study found, with its caveats: The strongest predictors of response, as reported, were early dynamic changes in blood T cell clones along with a rise in serum interferon-beta after radiation. TCR clones derived from tumors expanded in peripheral blood after treatment with radiotherapy and ipilimumab.

This TCR was recovered from a human donor with non-small cell lung cancer whose response to radiotherapy plus ipilimumab could not be evaluated. The receptor chain draws on TRBV5-1 and TRBJ2-7; TRBD1 lines up with 9 middle nucleotides. Sequenced material: peripheral blood, taken from a patient treated with radiotherapy plus ipilimumab. The CDR3 is CASSLAGTGLEQYF. DNA sequence: TGCGCCAGCAGCTTAGCCGGGACAGGGTTAGAGCAGTACTTC.